Listed below are T cell receptor beta chains from one sample, sequenced in a study of blood T cell repertoires in COVID-19. The protocol was immunoSEQ multiplex PCR, while the TCRdb copy is restricted to in-frame clones and leaves out a portion. The sample has roughly 250,000 clones, 81% seen once. Sequenced: peripheral blood. The receptor source for this set is a woman aged 55-69 years with active or convalescent COVID-19. Each CDR3 is given with its conserved first and last residue. The D gene is left open where the match is weak. Size values are once, few and many counts, or a class for expanded clones, and some rows have none.

v_gene: TRBV6-6; abundance: .; d_gene: TRBD2; j_gene: TRBJ2-7; CDR3aa: CASTPGTSYEQYF; CDR3nt: TGTGCCAGCACCCCCGGGACTAGCTACGAGCAGTACTTC
v_gene: TRBV20-1; abundance: .; d_gene: .; j_gene: TRBJ2-7; CDR3aa: CSASHRGSLVEQYF; CDR3nt: TGCAGTGCTAGTCATAGGGGGAGCTTGGTCGAGCAGTACTTC
v_gene: TRBV12-3/TRBV12-4; abundance: .; d_gene: .; j_gene: TRBJ1-1; CDR3aa: CASSLILNTEAFF; CDR3nt: TGTGCCAGCAGTTTAATCCTCAACACTGAAGCTTTCTTT
v_gene: TRBV6-2/TRBV6-3; abundance: .; d_gene: .; j_gene: TRBJ1-2; CDR3aa: CASSYRPLNYGYTF; CDR3nt: TGTGCCAGCAGTTACCGTCCTTTAAACTATGGCTACACCTTC
v_gene: TRBV5-4; abundance: .; d_gene: .; j_gene: TRBJ1-2; CDR3aa: CASSFSPPSLTNYGYTF; CDR3nt: TGTGCCAGCAGCTTTAGCCCTCCGTCGTTAACTAACTATGGCTACACCTTC
v_gene: TRBV6-6; abundance: .; d_gene: .; j_gene: TRBJ1-2; CDR3aa: CASRNTVYGYTF; CDR3nt: TGTGCCAGCAGAAACACCGTCTATGGCTACACCTTC
v_gene: TRBV20-1; abundance: .; d_gene: TRBD2; j_gene: TRBJ2-5; CDR3aa: CSASSLADGRETQYF; CDR3nt: TGCAGTGCTAGTAGTCTAGCGGACGGCCGAGAGACCCAGTACTTC
v_gene: TRBV5-1; abundance: .; d_gene: TRBD1; j_gene: TRBJ2-3; CDR3aa: CASSLSDRDTDTQYF; CDR3nt: TGCGCCAGCAGCTTGTCGGACAGGGACACAGATACGCAGTATTTT
v_gene: TRBV29-1; abundance: .; d_gene: .; j_gene: TRBJ2-1; CDR3aa: CSVGAGYYNEQFF; CDR3nt: TGCAGCGTTGGGGCGGGATACTACAATGAGCAGTTCTTC
v_gene: TRBV30; abundance: .; d_gene: .; j_gene: TRBJ1-2; CDR3aa: CAWYREISQDTF; CDR3nt: TGTGCCTGGTACAGGGAAATAAGCCAGGACACCTTC
v_gene: TRBV5-1; abundance: .; d_gene: .; j_gene: TRBJ1-6; CDR3aa: CASSLVQGGDYNSPLHF; CDR3nt: TGCGCCAGCAGCTTGGTTCAGGGCGGGGATTATAATTCACCCCTCCACTTT
v_gene: TRBV2; abundance: .; d_gene: .; j_gene: TRBJ2-7; CDR3aa: CASIFGTPSYEQYF; CDR3nt: TGTGCCAGCATCTTCGGGACACCCTCCTACGAGCAGTACTTC
v_gene: TRBV13; abundance: .; d_gene: TRBD1; j_gene: TRBJ2-3; CDR3aa: CASSSHLVMDRYASRDTQYF; CDR3nt: TGTGCCAGCAGCTCCCATCTTGTTATGGACAGGTATGCATCGCGAGATACGCAGTATTTT
v_gene: TRBV6-5; abundance: .; d_gene: .; j_gene: TRBJ1-1; CDR3aa: CASSRRTEAFF; CDR3nt: TGTGCCAGCAGTCGTCGGACTGAAGCTTTCTTT
v_gene: TRBV29-1; abundance: .; d_gene: .; j_gene: TRBJ1-2; CDR3aa: CASFRGDGYTF; CDR3nt: TGCGCCAGTTTCAGGGGCGATGGCTACACCTTC
v_gene: TRBV19; abundance: few; d_gene: .; j_gene: TRBJ1-6; CDR3aa: CASSIIVTNSPLHF; CDR3nt: TGTGCCAGTAGTATAATAGTCACTAATTCACCCCTCCACTTT
v_gene: TRBV4-1; abundance: .; d_gene: TRBD1; j_gene: TRBJ1-1; CDR3aa: CASSQAVRGHSTEAFF; CDR3nt: TGCGCCAGCAGCCAAGCCGTCAGGGGGCACTCCACTGAAGCTTTCTTT
v_gene: TRBV29-1; abundance: .; d_gene: TRBD1; j_gene: TRBJ2-5; CDR3aa: CSVGRGLETQYF; CDR3nt: TGCAGCGTGGGCAGGGGGCTAGAGACCCAGTACTTC
v_gene: TRBV9; abundance: few; d_gene: .; j_gene: TRBJ1-4; CDR3aa: CASSVSATNEKLFF; CDR3nt: TGTGCCAGCAGCGTTTCTGCAACTAATGAAAAACTGTTTTTT
v_gene: TRBV19; abundance: .; d_gene: TRBD1; j_gene: TRBJ1-4; CDR3aa: CASSSTGTGSEKLFF; CDR3nt: TGTGCCAGTAGTTCCACCGGGACAGGGAGTGAAAAACTGTTTTTT
v_gene: TRBV6-5; abundance: .; d_gene: TRBD1; j_gene: TRBJ1-2; CDR3aa: CASGTWDRGEGYTF; CDR3nt: TGTGCCAGCGGAACATGGGACAGGGGGGAAGGCTACACCTTC
v_gene: TRBV7-2; abundance: .; d_gene: .; j_gene: TRBJ2-2; CDR3aa: CASSLNGDKVPGELFF; CDR3nt: TGTGCCAGCAGCTTAAATGGGGACAAGGTCCCCGGGGAGCTGTTTTTT
v_gene: TRBV19; abundance: .; d_gene: .; j_gene: TRBJ2-1; CDR3aa: CASSTLNNEQFF; CDR3nt: TGTGCCAGTAGTACTCTTAACAATGAGCAGTTCTTC
v_gene: TRBV7-8; abundance: .; d_gene: TRBD2; j_gene: TRBJ2-1; CDR3aa: CASSLEGLAGVSEQFF; CDR3nt: TGTGCCAGCAGCTTAGAGGGACTAGCGGGGGTTAGTGAGCAGTTCTTC
v_gene: TRBV5-1; abundance: .; d_gene: TRBD1; j_gene: TRBJ1-4; CDR3aa: CASSLAGTGFGEKLFF; CDR3nt: TGCGCCAGCAGCTTGGCAGGGACAGGGTTTGGGGAAAAACTGTTTTTT
v_gene: TRBV10-3; abundance: .; d_gene: .; j_gene: TRBJ1-1; CDR3aa: CAISRQTNTEAFF; CDR3nt: TGTGCCATCAGTAGACAGACAAACACTGAAGCTTTCTTT
v_gene: TRBV12-3/TRBV12-4; abundance: few; d_gene: .; j_gene: TRBJ1-1; CDR3aa: CASSFLMNTEAFF; CDR3nt: TGTGCCAGCAGTTTTCTTATGAACACTGAAGCTTTCTTT
v_gene: TRBV18; abundance: .; d_gene: TRBD1; j_gene: TRBJ1-3; CDR3aa: CASSPYTGGSGNTIYF; CDR3nt: TGTGCCAGCTCACCTTATACAGGGGGCTCTGGAAACACCATATATTTT
v_gene: TRBV11-2; abundance: .; d_gene: TRBD1; j_gene: TRBJ1-2; CDR3aa: CASSSPRQGGYGYTF; CDR3nt: TGTGCCAGCAGCTCCCCTCGACAGGGCGGCTATGGCTACACCTTC
v_gene: TRBV19; abundance: .; d_gene: .; j_gene: TRBJ1-4; CDR3aa: CASSQDRWWSNEKLFF; CDR3nt: TGTGCCAGTAGCCAAGACAGGTGGTGGAGTAATGAAAAACTGTTTTTT